The clone carrying this T cell receptor (beta chain) occurred once. V lost 4 bases and J 0 bases, leaving 10 bases between the germline ends. CDR1 is SGHRS and CDR2 is YFSETQ in the germline V gene. CDR3 length equals 15 residues. This table comes from immunoSEQ multiplex PCR, and its TCRdb copy is limited to in-frame clones, with some not included. The repertoire holds about 25,000 clones, with approximately 95% as singletons. The data originate from a study of preoperative IRX-2 immunotherapy in early breast cancer. Treatment indicated: preoperative locoregional IRX-2 cytokine immunotherapy. Patients received preoperative, locoregional IRX-2 cytokine immunotherapy in a phase Ib study.

This TCR derives from a human donor with breast cancer. The genes are TRBV5-1 and TRBJ2-2; D is undetermined. The sequenced sample was tumor tissue, obtained after IRX-2 immunotherapy. The CDR3 bases are TGCGCCAGCAGCATTGGGTTCGCGAACACCGGGGAGCTGTTTTTT. Translation gives CASSIGFANTGELFF.